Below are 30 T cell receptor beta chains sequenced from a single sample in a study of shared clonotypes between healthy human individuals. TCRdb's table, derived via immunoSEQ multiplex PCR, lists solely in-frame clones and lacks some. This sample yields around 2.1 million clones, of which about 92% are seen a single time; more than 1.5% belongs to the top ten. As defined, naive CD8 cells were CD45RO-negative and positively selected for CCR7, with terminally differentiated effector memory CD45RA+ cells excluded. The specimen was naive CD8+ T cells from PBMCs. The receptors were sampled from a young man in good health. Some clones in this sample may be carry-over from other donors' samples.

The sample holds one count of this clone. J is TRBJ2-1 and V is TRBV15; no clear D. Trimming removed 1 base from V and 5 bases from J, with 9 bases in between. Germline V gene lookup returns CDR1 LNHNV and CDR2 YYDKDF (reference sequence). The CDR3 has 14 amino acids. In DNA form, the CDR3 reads TGTGCCACCAGCAGAGTAGTGGCCAACAATGAGCAGTTCTTC. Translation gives CATSRVVANNEQFF.

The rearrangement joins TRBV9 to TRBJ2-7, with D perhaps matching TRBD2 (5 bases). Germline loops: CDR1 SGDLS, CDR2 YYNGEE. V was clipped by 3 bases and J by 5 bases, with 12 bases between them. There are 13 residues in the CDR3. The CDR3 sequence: CASSGTSYHEQYF. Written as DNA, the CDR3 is TGTGCCAGCAGCGGAACTAGTTACCACGAGCAGTACTTC.

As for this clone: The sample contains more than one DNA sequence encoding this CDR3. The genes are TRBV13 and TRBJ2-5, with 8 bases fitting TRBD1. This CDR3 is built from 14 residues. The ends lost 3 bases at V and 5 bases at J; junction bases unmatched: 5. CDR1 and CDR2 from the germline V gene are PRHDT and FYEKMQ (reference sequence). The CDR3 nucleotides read TGTGCCAGCAGCTTGGGCAGGGGGCTGGAGACCCAGTACTTC. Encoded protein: CASSLGRGLETQYF.

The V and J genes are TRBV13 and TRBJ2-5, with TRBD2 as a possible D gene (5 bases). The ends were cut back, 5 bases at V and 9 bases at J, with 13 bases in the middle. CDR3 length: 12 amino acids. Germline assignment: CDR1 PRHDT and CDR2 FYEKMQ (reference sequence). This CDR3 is CASSHLKEAQYF. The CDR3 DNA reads TGTGCCAGCAGCCACCTTAAGGAGGCCCAGTACTTC.

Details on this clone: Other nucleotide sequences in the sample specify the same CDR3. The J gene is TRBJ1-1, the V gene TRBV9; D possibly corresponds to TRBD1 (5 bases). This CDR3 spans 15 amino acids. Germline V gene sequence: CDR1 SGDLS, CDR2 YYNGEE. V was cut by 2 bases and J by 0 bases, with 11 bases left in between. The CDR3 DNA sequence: TGTGCCAGCAGCGTCGGAGGGGCACTGAACACTGAAGCTTTCTTT. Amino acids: CASSVGGALNTEAFF.

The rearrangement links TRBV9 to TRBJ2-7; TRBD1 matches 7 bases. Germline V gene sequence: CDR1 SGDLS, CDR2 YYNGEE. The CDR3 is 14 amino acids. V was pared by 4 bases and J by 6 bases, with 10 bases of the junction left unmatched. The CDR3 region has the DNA TGTGCCAGCAGCTTAACACTAAGGGGGCCCGAGCAGTACTTC. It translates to CASSLTLRGPEQYF.

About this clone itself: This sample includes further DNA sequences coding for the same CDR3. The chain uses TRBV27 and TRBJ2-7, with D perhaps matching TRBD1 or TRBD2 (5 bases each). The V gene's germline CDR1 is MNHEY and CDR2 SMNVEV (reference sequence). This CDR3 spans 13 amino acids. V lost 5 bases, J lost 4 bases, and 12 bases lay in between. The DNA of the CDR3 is TGTGCCAGCAGTCAGGGCGGGTGGTACGAGCAGTACTTC. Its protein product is CASSQGGWYEQYF.

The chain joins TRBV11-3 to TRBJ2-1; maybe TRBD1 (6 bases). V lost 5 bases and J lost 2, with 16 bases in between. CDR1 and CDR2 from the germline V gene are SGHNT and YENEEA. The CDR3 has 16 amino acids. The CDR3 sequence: CASSPWFGGAYNEQFF. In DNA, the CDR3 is TGTGCCAGCAGCCCCTGGTTTGGGGGCGCCTACAATGAGCAGTTCTTC.

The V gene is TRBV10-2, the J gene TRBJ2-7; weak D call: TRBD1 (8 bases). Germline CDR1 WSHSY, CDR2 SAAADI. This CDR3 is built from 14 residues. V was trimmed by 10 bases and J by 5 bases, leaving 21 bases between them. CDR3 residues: CATQLDRGGDEQYF. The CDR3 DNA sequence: TGCGCCACGCAACTCGACAGGGGAGGGGACGAGCAGTACTTC.

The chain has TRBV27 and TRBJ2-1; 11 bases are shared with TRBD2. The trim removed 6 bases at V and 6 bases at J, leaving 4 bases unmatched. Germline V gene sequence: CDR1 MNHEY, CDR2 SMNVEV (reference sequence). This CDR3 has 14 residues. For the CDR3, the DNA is TGTGCCAGCAGGATAGCGGGAGGGCCCAATGAGCAGTTCTTC. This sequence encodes CASRIAGGPNEQFF.

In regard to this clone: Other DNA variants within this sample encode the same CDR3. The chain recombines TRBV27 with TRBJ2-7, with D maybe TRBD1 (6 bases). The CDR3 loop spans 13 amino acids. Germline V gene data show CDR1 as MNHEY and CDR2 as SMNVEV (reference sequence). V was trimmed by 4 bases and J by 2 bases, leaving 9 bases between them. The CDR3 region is CASSSGTPYEQYF. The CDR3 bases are TGTGCCAGCAGTTCCGGGACACCCTACGAGCAGTACTTC.

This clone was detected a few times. The chain's CDR3 is CASSKNSVTDTQYF. The CDR3 DNA sequence: TGTGCCAGCAGCAAGAACTCTGTCACAGATACGCAGTATTTT. V is TRBV21-1 and J is TRBJ2-3; TRBD2 is the table's D call and was not checked against the DNA. TRBV21-1 is termed a pseudogene. This CDR3 contains 14 residues.

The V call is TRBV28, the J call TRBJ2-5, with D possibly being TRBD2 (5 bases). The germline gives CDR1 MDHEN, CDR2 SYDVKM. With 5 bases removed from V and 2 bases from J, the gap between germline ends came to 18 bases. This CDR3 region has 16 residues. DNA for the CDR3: TGTGCCAGCAGTCCGTACTACGGAGGATCTCAAGAGACCCAGTACTTC. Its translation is CASSPYYGGSQETQYF.

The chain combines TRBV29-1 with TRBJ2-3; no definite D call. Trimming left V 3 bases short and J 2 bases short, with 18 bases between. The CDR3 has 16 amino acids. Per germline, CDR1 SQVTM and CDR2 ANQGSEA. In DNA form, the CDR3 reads TGCAGCGTTGACCATAGGGCTTATCGGCCCACAGATACGCAGTATTTT. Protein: CSVDHRAYRPTDTQYF.

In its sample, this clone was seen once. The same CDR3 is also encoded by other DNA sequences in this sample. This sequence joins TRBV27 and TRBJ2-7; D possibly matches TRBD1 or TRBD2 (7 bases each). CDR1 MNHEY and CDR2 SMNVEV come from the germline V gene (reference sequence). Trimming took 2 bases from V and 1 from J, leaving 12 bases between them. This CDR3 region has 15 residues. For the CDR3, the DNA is TGTGCCAGCAGTTTACGGCAGGGGGGGTCCTACGAGCAGTACTTC. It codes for CASSLRQGGSYEQYF.

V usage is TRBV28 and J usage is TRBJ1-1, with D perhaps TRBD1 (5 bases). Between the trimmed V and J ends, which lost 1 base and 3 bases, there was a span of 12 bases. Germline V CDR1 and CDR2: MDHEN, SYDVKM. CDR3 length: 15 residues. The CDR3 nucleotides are TGTGCCAGCAGTTTATTATCAGGGAGGGACACTGAAGCTTTCTTT. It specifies CASSLLSGRDTEAFF.

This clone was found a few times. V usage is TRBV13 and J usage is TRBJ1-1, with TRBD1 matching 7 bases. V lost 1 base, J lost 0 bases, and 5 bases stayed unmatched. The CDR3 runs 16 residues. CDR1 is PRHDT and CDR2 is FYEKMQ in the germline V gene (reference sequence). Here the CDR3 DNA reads TGTGCCAGCAGCTTAGTACAGGGGTCCATGAACACTGAAGCTTTCTTT. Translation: CASSLVQGSMNTEAFF.

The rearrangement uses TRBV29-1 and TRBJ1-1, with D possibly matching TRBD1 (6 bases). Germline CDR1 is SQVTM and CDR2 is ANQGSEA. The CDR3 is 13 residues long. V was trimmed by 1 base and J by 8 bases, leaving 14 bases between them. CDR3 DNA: TGCAGCGTTGAAGGGTTAAGAGGGGGGGAAGCTTTCTTT. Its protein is CSVEGLRGGEAFF.

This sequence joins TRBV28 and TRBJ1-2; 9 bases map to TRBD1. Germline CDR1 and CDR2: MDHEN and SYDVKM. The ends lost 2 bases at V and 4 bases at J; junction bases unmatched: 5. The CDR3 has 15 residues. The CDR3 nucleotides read TGTGCCAGCAGTTTAGCGGGACAGGGCCCCTATGGCTACACCTTC. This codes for CASSLAGQGPYGYTF.

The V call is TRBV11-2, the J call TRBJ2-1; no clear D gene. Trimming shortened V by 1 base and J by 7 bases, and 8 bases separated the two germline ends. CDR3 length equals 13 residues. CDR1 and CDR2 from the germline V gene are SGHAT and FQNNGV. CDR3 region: CASSLGATNEQFF. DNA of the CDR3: TGTGCCAGCAGCTTAGGAGCGACAAATGAGCAGTTCTTC. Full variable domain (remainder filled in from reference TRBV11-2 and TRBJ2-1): EAGVAQSPRYKIIEKRQSVAFWCNPISGHATLYWYQQILGQGPKLLIQFQNNGVVDDSQLPKDRFSAERLKGVDSTLKIQPAKLEDSAVYLCASSLGATNEQFFGPGTRLTVL.

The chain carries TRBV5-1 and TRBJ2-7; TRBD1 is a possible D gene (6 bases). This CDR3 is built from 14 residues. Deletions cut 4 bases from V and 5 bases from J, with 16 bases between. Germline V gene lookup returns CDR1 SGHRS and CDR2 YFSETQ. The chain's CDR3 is CASSQDSGTNEQYF. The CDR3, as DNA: TGCGCCAGCAGCCAGGACTCCGGGACAAACGAGCAGTACTTC.

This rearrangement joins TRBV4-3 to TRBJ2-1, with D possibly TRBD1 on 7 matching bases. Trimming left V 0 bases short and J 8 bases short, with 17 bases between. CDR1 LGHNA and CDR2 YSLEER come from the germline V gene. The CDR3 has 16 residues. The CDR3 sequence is CASSQDRMAGGHEQFF. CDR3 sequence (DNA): TGCGCCAGCAGCCAAGATAGGATGGCAGGGGGGCATGAGCAGTTCTTC.

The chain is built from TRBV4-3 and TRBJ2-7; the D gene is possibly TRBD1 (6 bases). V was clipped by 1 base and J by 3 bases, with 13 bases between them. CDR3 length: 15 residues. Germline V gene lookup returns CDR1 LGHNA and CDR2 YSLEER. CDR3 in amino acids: CASSQGSPRGYEQYF. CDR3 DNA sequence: TGCGCCAGCAGCCAAGGTAGTCCCAGGGGCTACGAGCAGTACTTC.

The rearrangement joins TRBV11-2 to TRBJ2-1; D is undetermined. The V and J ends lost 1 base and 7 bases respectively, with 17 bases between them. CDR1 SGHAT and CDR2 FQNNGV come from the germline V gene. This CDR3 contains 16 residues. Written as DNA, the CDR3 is TGTGCCAGCAGCTTAGCTGCAGGAGAGAAGAGGAATGAGCAGTTCTTC. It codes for CASSLAAGEKRNEQFF.

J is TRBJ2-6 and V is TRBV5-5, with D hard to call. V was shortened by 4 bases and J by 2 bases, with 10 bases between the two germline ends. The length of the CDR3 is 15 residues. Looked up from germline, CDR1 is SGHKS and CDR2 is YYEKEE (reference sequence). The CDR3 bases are TGTGCCAGCAGCCCGGACGCGCCTGGGGCCAACGTCCTGACTTTC. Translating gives CASSPDAPGANVLTF. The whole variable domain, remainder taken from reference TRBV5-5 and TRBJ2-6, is DAGVTQSPTHLIKTRGQQVTLRCSPISGHKSVSWYQQVLGQGPQFIFQYYEKEERGRGNFPDRFSARQFPNYSSELNVNALLLGDSALYLCASSPDAPGANVLTFGAGSRLTVL.

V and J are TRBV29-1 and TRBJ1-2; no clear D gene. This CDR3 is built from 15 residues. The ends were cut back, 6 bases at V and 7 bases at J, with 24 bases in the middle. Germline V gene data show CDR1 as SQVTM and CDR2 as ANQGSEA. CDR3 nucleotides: TGCAGCGTGACTTTTAGCGTTGAGTTTCTCTTTGGCTACACCTTC. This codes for CSVTFSVEFLFGYTF.

The CDR3 coding sequence is TGCGCCAGCAGTGAAAGTTTCACCGGGGAGCTGTTTTTT. Its translation: CASSESFTGELFF. The chain has TRBV10-1 and TRBJ2-2, with D unresolved. Trimming removed 3 bases at V and 4 bases at J, with 6 bases between. The CDR3 is 13 residues long. CDR1 is WNHNN, CDR2 SYGVQD, per germline (reference sequence).

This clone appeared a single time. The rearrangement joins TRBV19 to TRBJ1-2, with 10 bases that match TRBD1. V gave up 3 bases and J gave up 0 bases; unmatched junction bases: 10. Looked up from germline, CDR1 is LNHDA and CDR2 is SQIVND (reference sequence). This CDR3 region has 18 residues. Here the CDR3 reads CASSIVRTGGFANYGYTF. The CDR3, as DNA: TGTGCCAGTAGTATCGTCCGGACAGGGGGTTTTGCTAACTATGGCTACACCTTC. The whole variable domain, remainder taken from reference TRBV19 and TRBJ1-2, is DGGITQSPKYLFRKEGQNVTLSCEQNLNHDAMYWYRQDPGQGLRLIYYSQIVNDFQKGDIAEGYSVSREKKESFPLTVTSAQKNPTAFYLCASSIVRTGGFANYGYTFGSGTRLTVV.

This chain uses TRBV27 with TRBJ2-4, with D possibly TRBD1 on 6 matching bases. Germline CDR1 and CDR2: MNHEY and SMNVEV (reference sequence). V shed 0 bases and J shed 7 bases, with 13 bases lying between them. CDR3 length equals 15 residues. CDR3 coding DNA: TGTGCCAGCAGTTTATCCACAGGGTGGAGGAACATTCAGTACTTC. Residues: CASSLSTGWRNIQYF.

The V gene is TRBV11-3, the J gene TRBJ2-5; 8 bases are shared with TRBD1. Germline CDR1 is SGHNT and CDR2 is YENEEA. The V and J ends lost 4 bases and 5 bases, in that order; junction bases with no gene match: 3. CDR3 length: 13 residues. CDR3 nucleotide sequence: TGTGCCAGCAGCTCCGACAGGGGTGAGACCCAGTACTTC. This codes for CASSSDRGETQYF.